The rows below give T cell receptor beta chains drawn from one sample of a study of cytomegalovirus exposure and HLA in healthy donors. Data came from immunoSEQ multiplex PCR; TCRdb stores just in-frame clones and leaves some out. The sample yields some 150,000 clones, 82% seen once. Sequencing was carried out using PBMCs. The receptor set was obtained from a man younger than 40 in good health and CMV-seropositive. The CDR3 runs from the conserved cysteine through the conserved F or W. The D gene is left open where the match is weak. Clone size appears in some rows only: once, few, many, or a class for an expanded clone.

V gene	J gene	clone size	D gene	CDR3 protein	CDR3 DNA
TRBV5-4	TRBJ2-7	.	TRBD2	CASSLDQRESDEQYF	TGTGCCAGCAGCTTAGATCAGCGGGAGAGCGACGAGCAGTACTTC
TRBV5-1	TRBJ1-4	few	TRBD1	CASARDRGEKLFF	TGCGCCAGCGCCCGGGACAGGGGTGAAAAACTGTTTTTT
TRBV7-9	TRBJ2-7	.	.	CASIDREDRPIYEQYF	TGTGCCAGCATTGATCGCGAGGACAGACCGATCTACGAGCAGTACTTC
TRBV19	TRBJ1-1	.	.	CASSGQLNTEAFF	TGTGCCAGTAGTGGACAGTTGAACACTGAAGCTTTCTTT
TRBV5-1	TRBJ1-1	few	TRBD1	CASSSRQGLTEAFF	TGCGCCAGCAGCAGCCGACAGGGGTTAACTGAAGCTTTCTTT
TRBV6-5	TRBJ1-2	.	.	CASSYRGGYTF	TGTGCCAGCAGTTACCGGGGTGGCTACACCTTC
TRBV6-5	TRBJ2-7	.	TRBD2	CASSYGAGGYEQYF	TGTGCCAGCAGTTACGGAGCGGGAGGATACGAGCAGTACTTC
TRBV28	TRBJ1-3	.	.	CAHRSAGGEGGNTIYF	TGTGCCCACCGTTCTGCGGGGGGGGAGGGTGGAAACACCATATATTTT
TRBV9	TRBJ2-1	.	TRBD2	CASSQGAEARGGNEQFF	TGTGCCAGCAGCCAGGGAGCGGAGGCCCGGGGGGGCAATGAGCAGTTCTTC
TRBV2	TRBJ2-1	.	TRBD2	CASGGGGYNNYNEQFF	TGTGCCAGCGGTGGCGGGGGATATAATAACTACAATGAGCAGTTCTTC
TRBV7-7	TRBJ2-2	.	.	CASSRGSSTGELFF	TGTGCTAGCAGCCGCGGGTCAAGCACCGGGGAGCTGTTTTTT
TRBV27	TRBJ2-5	once	.	CASSPGSVGGGPRRQETQYF	TGTGCCAGCAGTCCTGGATCTGTCGGCGGGGGCCCGCGCCGACAAGAGACCCAGTACTTC
TRBV11-3	TRBJ2-3	.	.	CASSLVGGGNTDTQYF	TGTGCCAGCAGCTTAGTGGGCGGGGGCAACACAGATACGCAGTATTTT